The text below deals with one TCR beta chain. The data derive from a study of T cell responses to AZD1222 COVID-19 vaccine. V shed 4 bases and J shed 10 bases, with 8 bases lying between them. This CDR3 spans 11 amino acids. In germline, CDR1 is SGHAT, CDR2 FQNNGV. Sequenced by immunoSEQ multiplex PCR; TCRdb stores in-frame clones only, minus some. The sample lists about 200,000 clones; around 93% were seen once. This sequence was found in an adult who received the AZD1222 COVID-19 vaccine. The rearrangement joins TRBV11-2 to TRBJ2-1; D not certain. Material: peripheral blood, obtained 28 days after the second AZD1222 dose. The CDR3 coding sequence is TGTGCCAGCAGCTCGGGTCCAGAGCAGTTCTTC. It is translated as CASSSGPEQFF.